The entry that follows covers one T cell receptor beta chain sequence. Antigen specificity is unknown. Researchers grouped second doses given at about 4 or about 12 weeks into one pool. The germline V gene encodes CDR1 LNHDA and CDR2 SQIVND (reference sequence). The CDR3 is 14 residues long. With 8 bases clipped from V and 4 bases from J, the junction kept 6 bases outside the gene matches. The record originates from a study of T cell responses to AZD1222 COVID-19 vaccine. Repertoires were generated with immunoSEQ multiplex PCR, while TCRdb's copy carries only in-frame clones and drops some. The repertoire has 60,000 to 85,000 clones, around 87% of them found once; the top ten carry less than 20%. Study conclusions and caveats: Possibly, clonal diversity was underestimated; donors were largely white British and included more females. The study found Spike-specific TCR breadth and depth rose after two AZD1222 doses. Just six AZD1222 recipients were seropositive at baseline.

The TCR was taken from an adult who received the AZD1222 COVID-19 vaccine. The chain employs TRBV19 and TRBJ2-3, with TRBD2 identical over 10 bases. Sequenced here: peripheral blood, sampled 28 days after the second AZD1222 dose. The CDR3: CASSSGGVADTQYF. CDR3 bases: TGTGCCAGTTCCAGCGGGGGGGTAGCAGATACGCAGTATTTT.